This TCR beta chain was sequenced in a study of identical twins. This CDR3 is built from 18 residues. The V end was cut by 3 bases, the J end by 0 bases, with 18 bases between. Per the germline V gene, CDR1 is KGHDR and CDR2 is SFDVKD. Template switching introduced a universal primer site, and the cDNA bore unique molecular identifiers. TCRdb reprocessed the 5' RACE reads via MiXCR and lists one record per CDR3 protein. The profile shows approximately 550,000 distinct CDR3 sequences, 20% to 25% of them singletons. Healthy Caucasian donors formed the entire cohort. These same data were also listed under a study on yellow fever vaccine responses in identical twins.

The clonotype originates from a young woman in good health. Specimen: CD4+ T cells sorted from blood. The chain uses TRBV24-1 and TRBJ2-3; TRBD2 might be the D (7 bases). The CDR3 region is CATSDPPGRGGSTDTQYF. CDR3 sequence (DNA): TGTGCCACCAGTGATCCTCCCGGGCGCGGGGGCAGCACAGATACGCAGTATTTT.